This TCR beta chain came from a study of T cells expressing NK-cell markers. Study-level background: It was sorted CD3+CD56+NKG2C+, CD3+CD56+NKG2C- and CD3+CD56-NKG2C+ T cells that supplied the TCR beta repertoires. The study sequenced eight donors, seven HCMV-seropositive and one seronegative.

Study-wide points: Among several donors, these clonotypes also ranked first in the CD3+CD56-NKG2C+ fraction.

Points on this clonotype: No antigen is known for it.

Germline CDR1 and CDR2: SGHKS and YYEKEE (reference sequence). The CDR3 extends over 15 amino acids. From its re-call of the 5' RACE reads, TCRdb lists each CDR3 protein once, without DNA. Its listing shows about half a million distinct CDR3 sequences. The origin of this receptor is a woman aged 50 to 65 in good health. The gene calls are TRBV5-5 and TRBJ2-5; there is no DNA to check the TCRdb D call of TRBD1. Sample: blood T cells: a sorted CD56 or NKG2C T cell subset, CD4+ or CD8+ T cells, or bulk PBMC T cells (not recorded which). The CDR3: CASSLGGTHQETQYF.